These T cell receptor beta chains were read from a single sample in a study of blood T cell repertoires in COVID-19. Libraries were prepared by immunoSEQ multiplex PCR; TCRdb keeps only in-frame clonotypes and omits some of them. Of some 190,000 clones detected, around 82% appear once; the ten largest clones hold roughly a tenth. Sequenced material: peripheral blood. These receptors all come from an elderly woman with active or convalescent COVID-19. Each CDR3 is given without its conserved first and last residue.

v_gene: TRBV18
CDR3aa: ASSTYGTSVLYEQY

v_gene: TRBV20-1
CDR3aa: SASAGGNQPQH

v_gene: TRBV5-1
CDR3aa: ASSSGLAKNIQY

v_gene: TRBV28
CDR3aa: ASSEGTGDQPQH

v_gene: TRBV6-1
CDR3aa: ASSDAGTTNTEAF

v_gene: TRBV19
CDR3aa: ASRTGGADYGYT

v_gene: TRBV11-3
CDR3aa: ASSYQQGLSYNEQF

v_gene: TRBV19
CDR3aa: ASIISGAGGYNEQF

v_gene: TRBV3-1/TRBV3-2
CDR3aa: ASSHHKAGSNEQF

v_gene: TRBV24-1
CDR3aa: ATSDLQDLVERPEAF

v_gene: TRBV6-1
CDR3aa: ASSEMGGYYEQY

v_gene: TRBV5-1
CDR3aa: ASSFRLGQY

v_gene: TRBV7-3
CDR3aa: ASSLGGESPLH

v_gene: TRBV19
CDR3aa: ASSMVLFRKTGANVLT

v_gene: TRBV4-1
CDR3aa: ASSKWTGGRTSGGYEQY

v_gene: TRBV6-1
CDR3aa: ASSDRGETQY

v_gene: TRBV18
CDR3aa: ASSPEGSGNTIY

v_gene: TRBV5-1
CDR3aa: ASSLGTGNEKLF

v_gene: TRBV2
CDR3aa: ASSSDSPDSPLH

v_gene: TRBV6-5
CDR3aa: ASVLGQSPSYEQY

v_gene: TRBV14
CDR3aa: ASSPYRTGGTEAF

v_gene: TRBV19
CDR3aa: ASSIRGQDGYGYT

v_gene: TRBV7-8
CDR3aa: ASSTKKGHGLNGGNQPQH

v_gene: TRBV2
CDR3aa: ACRETFTEAF

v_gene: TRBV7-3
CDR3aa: ASSPNAGTVDEQY

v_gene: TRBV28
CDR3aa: ASRGDKGLAGLNEQF

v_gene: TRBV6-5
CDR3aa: ASSPKWSSNQPQH